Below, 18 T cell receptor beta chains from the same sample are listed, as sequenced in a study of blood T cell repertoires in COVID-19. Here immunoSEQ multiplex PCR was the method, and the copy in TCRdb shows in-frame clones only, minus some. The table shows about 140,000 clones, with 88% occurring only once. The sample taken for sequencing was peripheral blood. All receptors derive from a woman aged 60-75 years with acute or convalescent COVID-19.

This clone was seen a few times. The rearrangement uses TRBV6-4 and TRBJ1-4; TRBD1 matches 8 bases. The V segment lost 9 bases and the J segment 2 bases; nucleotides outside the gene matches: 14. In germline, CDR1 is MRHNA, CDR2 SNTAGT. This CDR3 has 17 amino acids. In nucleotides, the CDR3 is TGTGCCAGTAGATCTCCGGGACAGGAGTGCACTAATGAAAAACTGTTTTTT. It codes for CASRSPGQECTNEKLFF.

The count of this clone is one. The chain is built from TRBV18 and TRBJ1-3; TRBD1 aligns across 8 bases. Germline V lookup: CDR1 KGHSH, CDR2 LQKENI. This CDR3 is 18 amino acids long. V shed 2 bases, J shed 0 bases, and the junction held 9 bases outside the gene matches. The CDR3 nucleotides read TGTGCCAGCTCACCAGGACAGGGCAGCCTGATCTCTGGAAACACCATATATTTT. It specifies CASSPGQGSLISGNTIYF.

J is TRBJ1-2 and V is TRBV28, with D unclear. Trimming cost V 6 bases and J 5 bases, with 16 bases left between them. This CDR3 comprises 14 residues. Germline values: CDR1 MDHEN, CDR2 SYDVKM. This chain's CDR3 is CASRLAPGVYGYTF. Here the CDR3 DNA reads TGTGCCAGCAGACTCGCCCCCGGGGTTTATGGCTACACCTTC.

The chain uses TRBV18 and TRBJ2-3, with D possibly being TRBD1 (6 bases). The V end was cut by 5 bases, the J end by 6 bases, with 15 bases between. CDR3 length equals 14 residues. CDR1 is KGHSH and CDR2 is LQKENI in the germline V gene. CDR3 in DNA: TGTGCCAGCTCAGAACAGGGCCACGGGGATACGCAGTATTTT. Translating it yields CASSEQGHGDTQYF.

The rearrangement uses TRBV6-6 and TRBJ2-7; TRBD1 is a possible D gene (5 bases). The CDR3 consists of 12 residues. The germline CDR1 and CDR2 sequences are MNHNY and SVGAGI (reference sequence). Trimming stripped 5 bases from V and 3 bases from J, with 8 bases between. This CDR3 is CASSPQGYEQYF. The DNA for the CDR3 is TGTGCCAGCAGTCCTCAGGGCTACGAGCAGTACTTC.

CDR3 nucleotides: TGTGCCAGCAGTTACTCGAGCTCTGTGGTGGGCAACATTCAGTACTTC. Its protein product is CASSYSSSVVGNIQYF. The chain combines TRBV6-5 with TRBJ2-4; no definite D call. CDR1 is MNHEY, CDR2 SVGAGI, per germline. The V end lost 0 bases, the J end lost 7 bases, and 16 bases lay between the germline ends. This CDR3 region has 16 residues.

The CDR3 loop is CASSIDRNTEAFF. The DNA for the CDR3 is TGTGCCAGTAGTATTGACAGGAACACTGAAGCTTTCTTT. The chain carries TRBV19 and TRBJ1-1, with a tentative D call TRBD1 (5 bases). Deletions cut 3 bases from V and 1 base from J, with 6 bases between. The length of the CDR3 is 13 residues. In germline, CDR1 is LNHDA, CDR2 SQIVND (reference sequence).

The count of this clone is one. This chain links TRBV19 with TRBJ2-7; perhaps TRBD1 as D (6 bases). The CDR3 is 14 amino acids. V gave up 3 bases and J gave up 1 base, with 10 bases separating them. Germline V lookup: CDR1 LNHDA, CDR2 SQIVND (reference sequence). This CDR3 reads CASSMTGRSYEQYF. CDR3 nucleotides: TGTGCCAGTAGTATGACAGGAAGATCCTACGAGCAGTACTTC.

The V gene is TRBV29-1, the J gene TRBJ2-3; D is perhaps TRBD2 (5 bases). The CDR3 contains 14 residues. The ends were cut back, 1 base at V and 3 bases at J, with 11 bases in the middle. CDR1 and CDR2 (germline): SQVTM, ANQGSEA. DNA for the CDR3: TGCAGCGTTGAAGCGGGGATAGGTACAGATACGCAGTATTTT. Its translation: CSVEAGIGTDTQYF.

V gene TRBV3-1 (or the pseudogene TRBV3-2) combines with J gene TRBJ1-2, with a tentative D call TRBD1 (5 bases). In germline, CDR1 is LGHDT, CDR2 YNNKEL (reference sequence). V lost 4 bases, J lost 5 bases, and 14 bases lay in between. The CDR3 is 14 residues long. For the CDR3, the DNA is TGTGCCAGCAGCCTCGGGGACGGGGGTTATGGCTACACCTTC. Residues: CASSLGDGGYGYTF.

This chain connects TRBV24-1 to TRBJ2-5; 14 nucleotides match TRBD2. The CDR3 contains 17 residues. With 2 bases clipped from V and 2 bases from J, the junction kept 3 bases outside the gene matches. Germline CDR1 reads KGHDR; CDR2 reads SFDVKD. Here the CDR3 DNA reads TGTGCCACCAGTGATTCACGGACTAGCGGGGGGCAAGAGACCCAGTACTTC. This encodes CATSDSRTSGGQETQYF.

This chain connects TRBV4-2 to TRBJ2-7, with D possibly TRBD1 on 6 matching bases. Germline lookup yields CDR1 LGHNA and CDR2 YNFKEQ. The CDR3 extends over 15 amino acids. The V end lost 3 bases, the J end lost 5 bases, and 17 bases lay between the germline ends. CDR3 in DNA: TGTGCCAGCAGCCAGATGTCCCAGGGGTCCGACGAGCAGTACTTC. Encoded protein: CASSQMSQGSDEQYF.

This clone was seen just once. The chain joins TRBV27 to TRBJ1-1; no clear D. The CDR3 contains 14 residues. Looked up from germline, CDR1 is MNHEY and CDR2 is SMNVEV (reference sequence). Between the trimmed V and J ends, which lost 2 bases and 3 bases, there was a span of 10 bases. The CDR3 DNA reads TGTGCCAGCAGTTTACTGGGGAGGTACACTGAAGCTTTCTTT. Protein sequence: CASSLLGRYTEAFF.

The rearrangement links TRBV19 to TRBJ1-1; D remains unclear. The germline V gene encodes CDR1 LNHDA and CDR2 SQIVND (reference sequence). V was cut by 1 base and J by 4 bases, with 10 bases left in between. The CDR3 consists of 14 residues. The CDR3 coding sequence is TGTGCCAGTAGTATAGGCCAGGCCCTCACTGAAGCTTTCTTT. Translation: CASSIGQALTEAFF.

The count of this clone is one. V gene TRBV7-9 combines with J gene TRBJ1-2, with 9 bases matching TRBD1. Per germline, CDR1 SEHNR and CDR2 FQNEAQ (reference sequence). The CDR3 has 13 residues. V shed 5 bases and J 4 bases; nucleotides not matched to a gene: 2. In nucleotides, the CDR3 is TGTGCCAGCAGCCGGGACAGGGTCTATGGCTACACCTTC. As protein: CASSRDRVYGYTF.

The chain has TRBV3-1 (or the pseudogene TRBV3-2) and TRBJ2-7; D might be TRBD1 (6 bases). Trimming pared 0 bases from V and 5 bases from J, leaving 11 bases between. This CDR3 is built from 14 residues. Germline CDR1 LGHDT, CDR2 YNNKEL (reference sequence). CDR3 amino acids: CASSQDRGWDEQYF. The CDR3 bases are TGTGCCAGCAGCCAAGACAGGGGATGGGACGAGCAGTACTTC.

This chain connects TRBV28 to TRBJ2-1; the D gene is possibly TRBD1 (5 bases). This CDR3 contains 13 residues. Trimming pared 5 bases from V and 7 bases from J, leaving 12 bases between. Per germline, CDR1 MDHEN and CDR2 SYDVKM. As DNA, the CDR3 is TGTGCCAGCAGTCCATCCCAGGGAAATGAGCAGTTCTTC. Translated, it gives CASSPSQGNEQFF.

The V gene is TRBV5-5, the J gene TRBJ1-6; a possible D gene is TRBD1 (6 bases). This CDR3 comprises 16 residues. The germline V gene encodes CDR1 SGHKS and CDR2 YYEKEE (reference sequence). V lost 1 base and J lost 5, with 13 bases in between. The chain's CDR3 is CASSLNLGQNNSPLHF. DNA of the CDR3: TGTGCCAGCAGCTTGAACCTGGGACAAAATAATTCACCCCTCCACTTT.